Below, 18 T cell receptor beta chains from the same sample are listed, as sequenced in a study of HIV-infected patients and healthy controls. cDNA was made from around 0.5 ug RNA using alpha and beta constant primers. Alpha and beta chain libraries were made separately by chain-specific third strand synthesis with multiplexing indices. TCRdb independently ran MiXCR on the 5' RACE reads; one entry per CDR3 protein. The data hold roughly 11,000 distinct CDR3 sequences, with 4.5% to 5.5% observed a single time. No cell fractionation was done, so the repertoire covers all unsorted peripheral blood T cells. Sequencing input: blood. The receptors shown here come from an adult in good health.

In this sample, this clonotype is medium-sized. The gene calls are TRBV5-6 and TRBJ2-7; TRBD2 aligns across 7 bases. V lost 2 bases and J lost 9; bases outside the gene matches: 5. CDR3 size: 12 residues. Looked up from germline, CDR1 is SGHDT and CDR2 is YYEEEE. The chain's CDR3 is CASSFQGLWQYF. Written as DNA, the CDR3 is TGTGCCAGCAGCTTTCAGGGACTATGGCAGTACTTC.

This clonotype is judged medium-sized. The V call is TRBV9, the J call TRBJ2-3, with TRBD2 identical over 8 bases. The germline CDR1 and CDR2 sequences are SGDLS and YYNGEE. CDR3 length equals 18 residues. The V gene end was trimmed by 4 bases and the J gene end by 5 bases; junction bases not matched to a gene: 18. CDR3 nucleotides: TGTGCCAGCAGCACCCGAAGGGGAGCGGGGGAATCGAGAGATACGCAGTATTTT. Translated: CASSTRRGAGESRDTQYF. Combining the CDR3 with reference TRBV9 and TRBJ2-3 gives the whole variable domain DSGVTQTPKHLITATGQRVTLRCSPRSGDLSVYWYQQSLDQGLQFLIQYYNGEERAKGNILERFSAQQFPDLHSELNLSSLELGDSALYFCASSTRRGAGESRDTQYFGPGTRLTVL.

This clonotype occurred a few times. The rearrangement links TRBV20-1 to TRBJ2-3, with TRBD2 identical over 9 bases. Trimming removed 4 bases from V and 1 base from J; junction bases left unmatched: 6. This CDR3 is built from 15 residues. Germline V gene lookup returns CDR1 DFQATT and CDR2 SNEGSKA (reference sequence). In nucleotides, the CDR3 is TGCAGTGCTACAATTAGCGGGGGCCGCACAGATACGCAGTATTTT. Translated, it gives CSATISGGRTDTQYF.

This clonotype was detected many times. The chain carries TRBV12-3 or TRBV12-4 and TRBJ2-7; possible D gene TRBD1, 5 bases. Trimming took off 2 bases at V and 9 bases at J, with 8 bases between the two ends. The CDR3 contains 11 residues. The chain's CDR3 is CASSLSTGQYF. CDR3 nucleotide sequence: TGTGCCAGCAGTTTATCTACAGGGCAGTACTTC.

Within the sample, this clonotype is medium-sized. V usage is TRBV6-5 and J usage is TRBJ1-2; 9 bases are a match to TRBD1. The germline gives CDR1 MNHEY, CDR2 SVGAGI. The CDR3 is 16 residues long. Trimming took 0 bases from V and 2 from J; bases not matched to a gene: 4. Here the CDR3 reads CASSYSTGTGNYGYTF. CDR3 DNA: TGTGCCAGCAGTTACTCGACCGGGACAGGGAACTATGGCTACACCTTC.

This clonotype rates as medium-sized (0.01 to 0.1%). V and J are TRBV9 and TRBJ2-3; D gene unclear. The CDR3 contains 14 residues. V was trimmed by 5 bases and J by 2 bases, leaving 12 bases between them. The germline V gene encodes CDR1 SGDLS and CDR2 YYNGEE. CDR3 nucleotides: TGTGCCAGCAGTGGACCATCTGTCACAGATACGCAGTATTTT. It codes for CASSGPSVTDTQYF.

This clonotype is termed medium-sized. The CDR3 here is CASSSEGTAASGNTIYF. The CDR3 bases are TGTGCCAGCAGTTCCGAGGGGACTGCGGCCTCTGGAAACACCATATATTTT. The rearrangement links TRBV6-5 to TRBJ1-3; D might be TRBD1 (5 bases). V shed 4 bases and J shed 0 bases, with 16 bases lying between them. Germline CDR1 and CDR2: MNHEY and SVGAGI. This CDR3 has 17 amino acids.

The sample holds many counts of this clonotype. V usage is TRBV5-4 and J usage is TRBJ1-1, with D maybe TRBD1 (5 bases). The V gene lost 4 bases and the J gene lost 0 bases, with 10 bases spanning the gap. Germline V gene sequence: CDR1 SGHNT, CDR2 YYREEE (reference sequence). There are 14 residues in the CDR3. The CDR3 nucleotides are TGTGCCAGCAGCCCCGGGACGGTGAACACTGAAGCTTTCTTT. Residues: CASSPGTVNTEAFF.

This clonotype has at least ten counts. This chain links TRBV27 with TRBJ2-7, with 8 bases fitting TRBD1. Trimming at V came to 5 bases and at J to 7 bases, leaving 16 bases not matched to a gene. Germline values: CDR1 MNHEY, CDR2 SMNVEV (reference sequence). The CDR3 contains 16 residues. The DNA of the CDR3 is TGTGCCAGCAGTCCTCCCGGACAGGGACCCTTCAGAGAGCAGTACTTC. Protein product: CASSPPGQGPFREQYF.

This clonotype ranks as medium-sized. The rearrangement joins TRBV6-6 to TRBJ1-2; D is possibly TRBD1 (5 bases). This CDR3 has 13 amino acids. Trimming took off 2 bases at V and 6 bases at J, with 10 bases between the two ends. From germline, CDR1 is MNHNY and CDR2 SVGAGI (reference sequence). In DNA, the CDR3 is TGTGCCAGCAGTTACGACTCAGGGAATGGCTACACCTTC. Translating it yields CASSYDSGNGYTF.

The table lists this clonotype with many counts. This CDR3 reads CASSPHQNQQGNEQYF. The CDR3 bases are TGTGCCAGCAGCCCACACCAAAATCAGCAGGGGAACGAGCAGTACTTC. The chain links TRBV7-9 to TRBJ2-7; the D gene is possibly TRBD1 (6 bases). Germline V gene sequence: CDR1 SEHNR, CDR2 FQNEAQ (reference sequence). Trimming took off 5 bases at V and 5 bases at J, with 22 bases between the two ends. The CDR3 has 16 residues.

This clonotype counts as medium-sized. V usage is TRBV6-5 and J usage is TRBJ2-1, with TRBD2 matching 11 bases. The CDR3 contains 15 residues. Germline CDR1 MNHEY, CDR2 SVGAGI. V lost 6 bases to trimming and J lost 3 bases; unmatched junction nucleotides: 4. The CDR3 DNA follows: TGTGCCAGCAGAAATAGCGGGGGGGGCTACAATGAGCAGTTCTTC. The encoded protein is CASRNSGGGYNEQFF.

By sample fraction, this clonotype is medium-sized. The chain uses TRBV20-1 and TRBJ2-1; tentative D call: TRBD2 (6 bases). CDR1 DFQATT and CDR2 SNEGSKA come from the germline V gene (reference sequence). The length of the CDR3 is 12 residues. V was shortened by 3 bases and J by 5 bases, with 8 bases between the two germline ends. The CDR3 DNA reads TGCAGTGCTAGGTGGGGGGACAATGAGCAGTTCTTC. Translation: CSARWGDNEQFF.

By share of the sample, this clonotype is medium-sized (0.01 to 0.1%). The V gene is TRBV25-1, the J gene TRBJ2-5, with a tentative D call TRBD2 (5 bases). Germline V lookup: CDR1 MGHDK, CDR2 SYGVNS. The CDR3 length is 14 residues. V was pared by 1 base and J by 4 bases, with 10 bases between. CDR3 in amino acids: CASSEFVGRETQYF. CDR3 in DNA: TGTGCCAGCAGTGAATTTGTGGGGAGAGAGACCCAGTACTTC.

By sample fraction, this clonotype is medium-sized. J is TRBJ2-7 and V is TRBV10-3, with D perhaps being TRBD1 or TRBD2 (5 bases each). V was cut by 0 bases and J by 4 bases, with 7 bases left in between. CDR1 is ENHRY and CDR2 is SYGVKD in the germline V gene. The CDR3 has 13 residues. The CDR3: CAISESGPYEQYF. CDR3 in DNA: TGTGCCATCAGTGAGTCGGGACCTTACGAGCAGTACTTC.

This clonotype was seen at least ten times. The chain joins TRBV7-6 to TRBJ2-6; perhaps TRBD2 as D (5 bases). There are 16 residues in the CDR3. V lost 0 bases and J lost 0, with 6 bases in between. The germline gives CDR1 SGHVS, CDR2 FNYEAQ. The CDR3 DNA sequence: TGTGCCAGCAGCTTAGCCGCGGGCTCTGGGGCCAACGTCCTGACTTTC. Amino acids: CASSLAAGSGANVLTF. The full variable domain, completed using reference TRBV7-6 and TRBJ2-6, is GAGVSQSPRYKVTKRGQDVALRCDPISGHVSLYWYRQALGQGPEFLTYFNYEAQQDKSGLPNDRFSAERPEGSISTLTIQRTEQRDSAMYRCASSLAAGSGANVLTFGAGSRLTVL.

A few counts support this clonotype. The chain joins TRBV20-1 to TRBJ1-1, with 7 bases identical to TRBD1. Germline lookup yields CDR1 DFQATT and CDR2 SNEGSKA (reference sequence). CDR3 size: 15 residues. Unmatched junction bases numbered 4, after V lost 0 bases and J lost 0 bases. CDR3 sequence (DNA): TGCAGTGCTAGAGATCGTCAGGGGGTGAACACTGAAGCTTTCTTT. This codes for CSARDRQGVNTEAFF.

CDR3 sequence: CASSLAGGRYEQFF. The CDR3 bases are TGTGCCAGCAGCCTAGCGGGGGGGCGCTATGAGCAGTTCTTC. This chain connects TRBV3-1 to TRBJ2-1, with 11 bases matching TRBD2. The ends lost 4 bases at V and 8 bases at J; junction bases unmatched: 4. Germline-derived CDR1 and CDR2 are LGHDT and YNNKEL (reference sequence). The CDR3 totals 14 residues.